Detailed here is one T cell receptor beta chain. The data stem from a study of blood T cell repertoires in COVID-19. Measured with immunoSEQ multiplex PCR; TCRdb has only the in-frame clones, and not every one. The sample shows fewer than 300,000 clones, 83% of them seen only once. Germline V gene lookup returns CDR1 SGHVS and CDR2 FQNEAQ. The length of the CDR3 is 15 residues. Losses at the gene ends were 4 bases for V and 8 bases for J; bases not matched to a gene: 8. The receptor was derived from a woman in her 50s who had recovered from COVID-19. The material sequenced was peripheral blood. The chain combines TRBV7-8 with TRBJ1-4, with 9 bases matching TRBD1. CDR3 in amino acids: CASSSDRGRGEKLFF. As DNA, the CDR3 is TGTGCCAGCAGCTCGGACAGGGGACGCGGGGAAAAACTGTTTTTT.